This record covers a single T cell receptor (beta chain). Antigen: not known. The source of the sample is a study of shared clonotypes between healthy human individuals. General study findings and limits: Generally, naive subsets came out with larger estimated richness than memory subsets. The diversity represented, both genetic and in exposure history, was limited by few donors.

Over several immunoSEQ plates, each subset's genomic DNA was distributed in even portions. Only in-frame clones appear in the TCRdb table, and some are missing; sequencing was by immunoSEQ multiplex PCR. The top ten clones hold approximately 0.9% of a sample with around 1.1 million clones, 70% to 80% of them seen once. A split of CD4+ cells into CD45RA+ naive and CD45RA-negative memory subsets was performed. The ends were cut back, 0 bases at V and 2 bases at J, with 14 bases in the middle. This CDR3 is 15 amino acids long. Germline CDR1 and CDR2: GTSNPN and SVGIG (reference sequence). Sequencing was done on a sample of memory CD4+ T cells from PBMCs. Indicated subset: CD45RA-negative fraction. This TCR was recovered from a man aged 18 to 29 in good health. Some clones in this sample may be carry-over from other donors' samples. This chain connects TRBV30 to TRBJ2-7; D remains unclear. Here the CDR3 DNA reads TGTGCCTGGAGTGTACGAAAGTCAGCTACCTACGAGCAGTACTTC. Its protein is CAWSVRKSATYEQYF.